The 18 T cell receptor beta chains below all came from one sample that was sequenced in a study of blood T cell repertoires in COVID-19. TCRdb's copy holds only in-frame clones and misses some; the assay was immunoSEQ multiplex PCR. This sample has around 170,000 clones, with approximately 84% found just once. The sequenced sample was PBMCs or T cells enriched from blood (not recorded which). The receptors come from a man aged 50-60 years who had recovered from COVID-19.

This chain uses TRBV4-1 with TRBJ1-6, with D unresolved. The germline gives CDR1 MGHRA, CDR2 YSYEKL. Trimming shortened V by 5 bases and J by 5 bases, and 10 bases separated the two germline ends. There are 14 residues in the CDR3. In nucleotides, the CDR3 is TGCGCCAGCAGCTCTCGAGCCGATAATTCACCCCTCCACTTT. This encodes CASSSRADNSPLHF.

The chain couples TRBV19 to TRBJ1-3; D gene ambiguous. Germline V CDR1 and CDR2: LNHDA, SQIVND (reference sequence). This CDR3 spans 15 amino acids. Trimming took 4 bases from V and 0 from J, leaving 10 bases between them. As DNA, the CDR3 is TGTGCCAGTAGTACCCCCGGTGGCTCTGGAAACACCATATATTTT. The encoded protein is CASSTPGGSGNTIYF.

J is TRBJ1-2 and V is TRBV3-1 (or the pseudogene TRBV3-2); 9 nucleotides line up with TRBD1. The V segment lost 3 bases and the J segment 8 bases; nucleotides outside the gene matches: 10. Germline V gene sequence: CDR1 LGHDT, CDR2 YNNKEL (reference sequence). The CDR3 runs to 15 residues. The CDR3 region has the DNA TGTGCCAGCAGCCACCGATCGGGACAGGGCTACGGCTACACCTTC. Translation gives CASSHRSGQGYGYTF.

This chain uses TRBV21-1 with TRBJ1-5; the table calls TRBD1, which could not be checked here. TRBV21-1 is noted as a pseudogene. The CDR3 extends over 16 amino acids. The CDR3 loop reads CASSEDRVGSNQPQHF. The CDR3 coding sequence is TGTGCCAGCAGCGAGGACAGGGTAGGGAGCAATCAGCCCCAGCATTTT.

This chain links TRBV10-2 with TRBJ1-1, with 9 bases that match TRBD1. This CDR3 has 14 amino acids. Germline loops: CDR1 WSHSY, CDR2 SAAADI. V trimming: 4 bases; J trimming: 4 bases; junction bases outside the gene matches: 4. The chain's CDR3 is CASSGDRVATEAFF. CDR3 DNA sequence: TGCGCCAGCAGTGGGGACAGGGTAGCCACTGAAGCTTTCTTT.

The rearrangement joins TRBV4-3 to TRBJ1-1; no firm D call. The CDR3 spans 14 residues. Germline CDR1 is LGHNA and CDR2 is YSLEER. V lost 0 bases and J lost 3, with 8 bases in between. CDR3 in amino acids: CASSQEASYTEAFF. CDR3 in DNA: TGCGCCAGCAGCCAAGAGGCTTCCTACACTGAAGCTTTCTTT.

This chain connects TRBV27 to TRBJ2-2; 8 positions agree with TRBD1. Trimming took 4 bases from V and 4 from J; bases not matched to a gene: 11. This CDR3 comprises 17 residues. Germline V gene sequence: CDR1 MNHEY, CDR2 SMNVEV (reference sequence). CDR3 sequence: CASSWTGQGLRTGELFF. CDR3 in DNA: TGTGCCAGCAGTTGGACTGGACAGGGTCTACGCACCGGGGAGCTGTTTTTT.

V is TRBV28 and J is TRBJ1-1, with D perhaps TRBD1 (5 bases). The CDR3 runs 13 residues. Germline CDR1 is MDHEN and CDR2 is SYDVKM. The V end lost 2 bases, the J end lost 5 bases, and 9 bases lay between the germline ends. For the CDR3, the DNA is TGTGCCAGCAGTTTAAGAGCAGGGACTGAAGCTTTCTTT. Its translation is CASSLRAGTEAFF. The variable domain in full, with the rest retrieved from reference TRBV28 and TRBJ1-1, is DVKVTQSSRYLVKRTGEKVFLECVQDMDHENMFWYRQDPGLGLRLIYFSYDVKMKEKGDIPEGYSVSREKKERFSLILESASTNQTSMYLCASSLRAGTEAFFGQGTRLTVV.

The chain joins TRBV14 to TRBJ2-2; the match to TRBD2 covers 7 bases. The CDR3 covers 15 residues. Per germline, CDR1 SGHDN and CDR2 FVKESK. V trimming: 7 bases; J trimming: 3 bases; junction bases outside the gene matches: 8. This CDR3 is CASTPGGGDTGELFF. The CDR3, as DNA: TGTGCCAGCACCCCTGGGGGGGGTGACACCGGGGAGCTGTTTTTT.

About this clone: The same CDR3 arises from other DNA sequences in this sample as well. The chain is built from TRBV24-1 and TRBJ2-3, with 8 bases that match TRBD2. From germline, CDR1 is KGHDR and CDR2 SFDVKD. V was clipped by 3 bases and J by 1 base; unmatched bases: 2. The CDR3 spans 15 residues. The CDR3 DNA reads TGTGCCACCAGTGATCCGACTAGCGGCACAGATACGCAGTATTTT. Protein product: CATSDPTSGTDTQYF.

The V gene is TRBV7-9, the J gene TRBJ1-1; 8 bases line up with TRBD1. V shed 5 bases, J shed 5 bases, and the junction held 4 bases outside the gene matches. CDR3 size: 13 residues. Per germline, CDR1 SEHNR and CDR2 FQNEAQ (reference sequence). In DNA, the CDR3 is TGTGCCAGCAGCCCGCGGGACAGGACTGAAGCTTTCTTT. It translates to CASSPRDRTEAFF.

The rearrangement links TRBV29-1 to TRBJ1-3, with D possibly being TRBD1 (5 bases). This CDR3 has 14 amino acids. Trimming removed 0 bases from V and 1 base from J, with 7 bases in between. Looked up from germline, CDR1 is SQVTM and CDR2 is ANQGSEA. The CDR3 reads CSVEEGGSGNTIYF. DNA of the CDR3: TGCAGCGTTGAAGAGGGGGGATCTGGAAACACCATATATTTT.

The rearrangement joins TRBV5-1 to TRBJ2-2; D gene ambiguous. This CDR3 has 14 residues. Trimming removed 0 bases at V and 4 bases at J, with 7 bases between. Germline V CDR1 and CDR2: SGHRS, YFSETQ. CDR3 sequence (DNA): TGCGCCAGCAGCTTGGTCGAGCCCACCGGGGAGCTGTTTTTT. Translation: CASSLVEPTGELFF.

The chain carries TRBV9 and TRBJ1-2; 7 bases are a match to TRBD1. V lost 3 bases, J lost 0 bases, and 5 bases stayed unmatched. This CDR3 is 15 amino acids long. Germline lookup yields CDR1 SGDLS and CDR2 YYNGEE. The CDR3 is CASSAGTASNYGYTF. DNA of the CDR3: TGTGCCAGCAGCGCCGGGACAGCTTCTAACTATGGCTACACCTTC.

The chain employs TRBV19 and TRBJ1-5; 7 nucleotides line up with TRBD1. V lost 10 bases, J lost 3 bases, and 9 bases stayed unmatched. Germline CDR1 and CDR2: LNHDA and SQIVND (reference sequence). This CDR3 spans 14 amino acids. CDR3: CATSKTGNNQPQHF. The CDR3 DNA is TGTGCCACATCCAAGACAGGGAACAATCAGCCCCAGCATTTT.

This clone was recorded only once. The chain couples TRBV18 to TRBJ1-1, with 8 bases matching TRBD1. Germline CDR1 KGHSH, CDR2 LQKENI. The V segment lost 3 bases and the J segment 1 base; nucleotides outside the gene matches: 1. The length of the CDR3 is 14 residues. The CDR3 reads CASSPDRGNTEAFF. The CDR3 DNA reads TGTGCCAGCTCACCCGACAGGGGGAACACTGAAGCTTTCTTT. Supplemented by reference TRBV18 and TRBJ1-1, the full variable domain reads NAGVMQNPRHLVRRRGQEARLRCSPMKGHSHVYWYRQLPEEGLKFMVYLQKENIIDESGMPKERFSAEFPKEGPSILRIQQVVRGDSAAYFCASSPDRGNTEAFFGQGTRLTVV.

The rearrangement uses TRBV3-1 (or the pseudogene TRBV3-2) and TRBJ2-1; TRBD2 might be the D (6 bases). Deletions cut 3 bases from V and 4 bases from J, with 13 bases between. The CDR3 covers 15 residues. Per germline, CDR1 LGHDT and CDR2 YNNKEL (reference sequence). The DNA for the CDR3 is TGTGCCAGCAGCCACCTTGGCGGGGTATACAATGAGCAGTTCTTC. Residues: CASSHLGGVYNEQFF.

The CDR3 protein is CASSRSFSSYEQYF. CDR3 DNA: TGCGCCAGCTCCCGTTCGTTCAGCTCCTACGAGCAGTACTTC. The gene calls are TRBV5-1 and TRBJ2-7; D unresolved. Trimming shortened V by 7 bases and J by 0 bases, and 14 bases separated the two germline ends. The CDR3 runs to 14 residues. Germline CDR1 is SGHRS and CDR2 is YFSETQ.